This T cell receptor (beta chain) was captured by sequencing in a study of T cell responses to AZD1222 COVID-19 vaccine. Analyses pooled second doses at about 4 or about 12 weeks. Turning to this clone: Its matching antigen is unknown.

Generated by immunoSEQ multiplex PCR, the TCRdb table keeps only in-frame clones and is missing some. This table has approximately 150,000 clones, about 91% appearing once. The study, taken as a whole, reports: Elevations in Spike-specific TCR breadth and depth followed administration of two AZD1222 doses. The sample set comprised mostly white British donors with more females, and clonal diversity was possibly underestimated.

The sequencing used peripheral blood, collected 28 days after the second AZD1222 dose. The sequence was collected from an adult who received the AZD1222 COVID-19 vaccine.

This CDR3 is CASSPGLAVETQYF. The CDR3 DNA is TGTGCCAGCAGCCCCGGACTAGCGGTGGAGACCCAGTACTTC. This chain uses TRBV11-2 with TRBJ2-5; 10 positions match TRBD2. The CDR3 is 14 residues long. Germline CDR1 and CDR2: SGHAT and FQNNGV. V was clipped by 5 bases and J by 5 bases; unmatched bases: 5.